The present TCR beta chain was sequenced within a study of identical twins. Healthy Caucasians supplied all donations. With 3 bases clipped from V and 5 bases from J, the junction kept 6 bases outside the gene matches. Germline-derived CDR1 and CDR2 are SGHNT and YYREEE (reference sequence). This CDR3 comprises 15 residues. TCRdb re-called the 5' RACE reads through MiXCR, storing one row per CDR3 protein. The data show around 960,000 distinct CDR3 sequences, 9% to 15% seen once. These data also featured in a second study, about yellow fever vaccine responses in identical twins.

The V call is TRBV5-4, the J call TRBJ2-7, with 12 bases that match TRBD1. This clonotype was sampled from a woman aged 18-35 years in good health. The sequenced sample consisted of PBMCs. The CDR3: CASSSGTGGNNEQYV. The DNA for the CDR3 is TGTGCCAGCAGCTCCGGGACAGGGGGCAACAACGAGCAGTACGTC.